This T cell receptor (beta chain) was profiled in a study of OX40 agonist ivuxolimab in advanced cancers. Background on the study: The treatment was a fully human IgG2 OX40 agonist, ivuxolimab.

This CDR3 is built from 14 residues. Germline V gene data show CDR1 as SGHNT and CDR2 as YYREEE (reference sequence). The V gene lost 4 bases and the J gene lost 4 bases, with 11 bases spanning the gap. Method: immunoSEQ multiplex PCR; TCRdb's copy keeps in-frame clones and lacks some. The sample lists around 100,000 clones; roughly 89% were seen once. Sample: CD4+ or CD8+ T cells sorted from blood, taken in a trial of the OX40 agonist ivuxolimab. The source is an adult with an advanced solid tumor such as melanoma, head and neck, liver or kidney cancer. The chain couples TRBV5-4 to TRBJ2-2; D perhaps matches TRBD1 (5 bases). This CDR3 reads CASSPDRSTGELFF. DNA of the CDR3: TGTGCCAGCAGCCCCGACAGAAGCACCGGGGAGCTGTTTTTT.